The 14 T cell receptor beta chains below all came from one sample that was sequenced in a study of T-cell reconstitution after alpha-beta-depleted transplantation in children. A TCRbeta library incorporating unique molecular identifiers was prepared. TCRdb itself ran the PCR reads through MiXCR, one entry per CDR3 protein. The sample lists hundreds of thousands of distinct CDR3 sequences; around 9.6% were seen once. The sequencing here drew on PBMCs from the stem cell graft donor, taken from the stem cell graft. The origin of the receptors is a human donor who donated a stem cell graft to a child with acute lymphoblastic leukemia.

This clonotype came up a few times. The rearrangement links TRBV4-1 to TRBJ1-1; D is possibly TRBD1 (5 bases). With 3 bases removed from V and 6 bases from J, the gap between germline ends came to 11 bases. Germline values: CDR1 MGHRA, CDR2 YSYEKL. CDR3 length: 13 residues. Written as DNA, the CDR3 is TGCGCCAGCAGCCATCCTCAGGGATCTGAAGCTTTCTTT. Translating it yields CASSHPQGSEAFF.

The chain is built from TRBV7-9 and TRBJ2-3; no clear D. Per germline, CDR1 SEHNR and CDR2 FQNEAQ (reference sequence). The CDR3 is made up of 18 amino acids. The V and J ends lost 1 base and 0 bases respectively, with 17 bases between them. For the CDR3, the DNA is TGTGCCAGCAGCTTAGAAGTACGGTTGCCTTCTAGCACAGATACGCAGTATTTT. It codes for CASSLEVRLPSSTDTQYF.

This clonotype was recorded a few times. V is TRBV2 and J is TRBJ2-2, with 9 bases aligning to TRBD2. The CDR3 runs 17 residues. CDR1 and CDR2 (germline): SNHLY, FYNNEI. With 5 bases clipped from V and 3 bases from J, the junction kept 10 bases outside the gene matches. In nucleotides, the CDR3 is TGTGCCAGCAGTCAAACAATTCTAGCGGGGTACACCGGGGAGCTGTTTTTT. This codes for CASSQTILAGYTGELFF.

This clonotype was counted between two and nine times. The chain uses TRBV4-2 and TRBJ1-2; a possible D gene is TRBD1 (6 bases). Germline values: CDR1 LGHNA, CDR2 YNFKEQ. The CDR3 has 18 residues. V was clipped by 2 bases and J by 5 bases, with 24 bases between them. The CDR3 loop is CASSQLVKRTEPDYGYTF. CDR3 in DNA: TGTGCCAGCAGCCAATTAGTGAAGAGGACAGAGCCTGATTATGGCTACACCTTC.

Worth noting for this clonotype: This may be a read error: a much more frequent sequence differs by one nucleotide. The chain uses TRBV3-1 and TRBJ2-1, with D hard to call. The CDR3 has 12 residues. Between the trimmed V and J ends, which lost 6 bases and 5 bases, there was a span of 8 bases. The germline V gene encodes CDR1 LGHDT and CDR2 YNNKEL (reference sequence). Written as DNA, the CDR3 is TGTGCCAGCAGTCGGATACACAATGAGCAGTTCTTC. Its translation: CASSRIHNEQFF.

This chain connects TRBV5-1 to TRBJ1-6; tentative D call: TRBD1 (6 bases). The CDR3 has 15 amino acids. Germline V gene sequence: CDR1 SGHRS, CDR2 YFSETQ. Trimming took 2 bases from V and 5 from J, leaving 11 bases between them. CDR3 amino acids: CASSFEGVDNSPLHF. The CDR3 DNA is TGCGCCAGCAGCTTTGAGGGGGTTGATAATTCACCCCTCCACTTT.

This clonotype was observed a few times. One end of the junction varies from germline; a read error may be responsible. This rearrangement joins TRBV12-3 or TRBV12-4 to TRBJ2-2, with 12 bases aligning to TRBD2. This CDR3 is 15 amino acids long. CDR3 coding DNA: TGTGCCAGCAGTCTAGCGGGGGGGCCCGGCGGGGAGCTGTTTTTT. It encodes CASSLAGGPGGELFF.

This clonotype was seen a few times. The chain recombines TRBV27 with TRBJ1-2; no firm D call. The germline gives CDR1 MNHEY, CDR2 SMNVEV (reference sequence). Trimming shortened V by 8 bases and J by 0 bases, and 13 bases separated the two germline ends. This CDR3 has 14 amino acids. CDR3 in amino acids: CASGIGRTNYGYTF. The CDR3 DNA follows: TGTGCCAGCGGCATTGGTCGGACTAACTATGGCTACACCTTC.

The CDR3 spells CASSQRDTQYF. The CDR3 nucleotides are TGCGCCAGCAGCCAAAGAGATACGCAGTATTTT. J is TRBJ2-3 and V is TRBV4-1; D is ambiguous. Germline assignment: CDR1 MGHRA and CDR2 YSYEKL. The V end lost 2 bases, the J end lost 5 bases, and 2 bases lay between the germline ends. The CDR3 covers 11 residues.

In this sample, this clonotype turned up many times. The chain joins TRBV6-4 to TRBJ2-1; 11 bases line up with TRBD1. Germline assignment: CDR1 MRHNA and CDR2 SNTAGT. The CDR3 runs to 14 residues. With 2 bases clipped from V and 6 bases from J, the junction kept 0 bases outside the gene matches. In nucleotides, the CDR3 is TGTGCCAGCAGTGACGGGACAGGGGGCAATGAGCAGTTCTTC. It encodes CASSDGTGGNEQFF.

At least ten counts were recorded for this clonotype. This chain connects TRBV15 to TRBJ1-2; TRBD1 is a possible D gene (5 bases). V was pared by 5 bases and J by 7 bases, with 14 bases between. The CDR3 length is 13 residues. CDR1 is LNHNV, CDR2 YYDKDF, per germline (reference sequence). The CDR3 region has the DNA TGTGCCACCAGCGGGACGTCTTGGGGTGGCTACACCTTC. It translates to CATSGTSWGGYTF.

The J gene is TRBJ2-1, the V gene TRBV5-1; the D gene is possibly TRBD1 (6 bases). Between the trimmed V and J ends, which lost 0 bases and 9 bases, there was a span of 10 bases. This CDR3 is 13 amino acids long. Per germline, CDR1 SGHRS and CDR2 YFSETQ. The CDR3 DNA reads TGCGCCAGCAGCTTGGTGACAGGTGCTGAGCAGTTCTTC. Its protein is CASSLVTGAEQFF.

At least ten counts were recorded for this clonotype. The genes are TRBV18 and TRBJ1-5; 7 bases agree with TRBD1. The CDR3 sequence is 14 residues long. Germline V gene sequence: CDR1 KGHSH, CDR2 LQKENI. After removal of 5 bases from V and 4 bases from J, the junction contained 5 bases not matched to a gene. This CDR3 is CASSVQDRNQPQHF. Written as DNA, the CDR3 is TGTGCCAGCTCAGTTCAGGACAGGAATCAGCCCCAGCATTTT.

Here the CDR3 reads CSVEEAGTVHEQYF. The CDR3 DNA follows: TGCAGCGTTGAGGAGGCCGGGACAGTCCACGAGCAGTACTTC. The rearrangement joins TRBV29-1 to TRBJ2-7, with 7 bases matching TRBD1. Germline V lookup: CDR1 SQVTM, CDR2 ANQGSEA. The CDR3 spans 14 residues. V was pared by 3 bases and J by 5 bases, with 10 bases of the junction left unmatched.